Listed here are 5 T cell receptor beta chains from one sample, sequenced in a study of T-cell reconstitution after alpha-beta-depleted transplantation in children. Unique molecular identifiers were used to barcode this TCRbeta library. TCRdb used MiXCR to reprocess the PCR reads, holding one entry per CDR3 protein. The sample has some 830,000 distinct CDR3 sequences, roughly 15% seen once. Sequences were derived from PBMCs, mostly from graft donor cells, sampled 360 days after TCRalphabeta/CD19-depleted stem cell transplant. The receptor source for this set is a male patient between 5 and 17 years old who had a stem cell transplant for acute lymphoblastic leukemia, so the T cells may come from the graft donor.

The V call is TRBV10-3, the J call TRBJ2-7, with D perhaps matching TRBD1 or TRBD2 (5 bases each). Germline lookup yields CDR1 ENHRY and CDR2 SYGVKD. This CDR3 has 13 residues. V was trimmed by 6 bases and J by 5 bases, leaving 14 bases between them. The CDR3 sequence: CAIRGRESHEQYF. DNA for the CDR3: TGTGCCATCAGGGGCAGGGAGTCCCACGAGCAGTACTTC.

This chain links TRBV11-2 with TRBJ2-7, with D tentatively TRBD2 (5 bases). Trimming stripped 1 base from V and 0 bases from J, with 10 bases between. Germline V gene lookup returns CDR1 SGHAT and CDR2 FQNNGV. The CDR3 extends over 15 amino acids. CDR3 loop: CASSLGPADSYEQYF. The CDR3 DNA reads as TGTGCCAGCAGCTTAGGACCAGCGGACTCCTACGAGCAGTACTTC. Drawing the rest from reference TRBV11-2 and TRBJ2-7, the complete variable domain is EAGVAQSPRYKIIEKRQSVAFWCNPISGHATLYWYQQILGQGPKLLIQFQNNGVVDDSQLPKDRFSAERLKGVDSTLKIQPAKLEDSAVYLCASSLGPADSYEQYFGPGTRLTVT.

Only a few counts were recorded for this clonotype. This chain connects TRBV4-1 to TRBJ2-7, with 9 bases identical to TRBD1. The germline V gene has CDR1 MGHRA and CDR2 YSYEKL. CDR3 length: 15 residues. V gave up 1 base and J gave up 4 bases; unmatched junction bases: 5. DNA for the CDR3: TGCGCCAGCAGCCAAGTGGGGACAGGGAGATACGAGCAGTACTTC. Its translation: CASSQVGTGRYEQYF.

This clonotype appeared a few times. The chain carries TRBV29-1 and TRBJ1-2; 8 bases align to TRBD1. CDR3 length equals 13 residues. Trimming at V came to 2 bases and at J to 7 bases, leaving 6 bases not matched to a gene. Germline lookup yields CDR1 SQVTM and CDR2 ANQGSEA. This chain's CDR3 is CSVETGGSGGYTF. CDR3 DNA sequence: TGCAGCGTTGAAACAGGGGGTTCGGGTGGCTACACCTTC.

This clonotype was seen a single time. The chain couples TRBV11-2 to TRBJ2-4; TRBD2 might be the D (7 bases). Germline-derived CDR1 and CDR2 are SGHAT and FQNNGV. This CDR3 comprises 19 residues. V lost 4 bases to trimming and J lost 0 bases, with 22 bases between them. The CDR3 sequence: CASSSGRGRVIIAKNIQYF. CDR3 bases: TGTGCCAGCAGCTCGGGGCGGGGGCGCGTTATAATAGCCAAAAACATTCAGTACTTC. The complete variable domain, with remaining parts taken from reference TRBV11-2 and TRBJ2-4, reads EAGVAQSPRYKIIEKRQSVAFWCNPISGHATLYWYQQILGQGPKLLIQFQNNGVVDDSQLPKDRFSAERLKGVDSTLKIQPAKLEDSAVYLCASSSGRGRVIIAKNIQYFGAGTRLSVL.